This paragraph covers one T cell receptor beta chain sequence. What it binds is unknown. TCRdb fed the reads into MiXCR, producing one record per CDR3 protein. The sample includes some 60,000 distinct CDR3 sequences, less than 70% of them seen just once. These data come from a study of type 1 regulatory T cells. In the study overall: An in vitro protocol generated T-allo10, a Tr1-enriched, alloantigen-specific CD4 T cell product. Study-wide points: Type 1 regulatory T cells had a more restricted TCR repertoire than non-type 1 regulatory T cells.

The specimen was cultured non-Tr1 T cells, either the whole culture or a sorted T cell fraction (not recorded which). This clonotype originated in a human donor in good health.

CDR3 sequence reads: CSASVGLTNTEAFF. The CDR3, as DNA: TGCAGTGCTAGTGTAGGCCTAACCAACACTGAAGCTTTCTTT. The V call is TRBV20-1, the J call TRBJ1-1; D not certain. V lost 3 bases and J lost 2, with 13 bases in between. Germline V gene data show CDR1 as DFQATT and CDR2 as SNEGSKA (reference sequence). The CDR3 covers 14 residues.